These T cell receptor beta chains were read from a single sample in a study of OX40 agonist ivuxolimab in advanced cancers. Profiled with immunoSEQ multiplex PCR; TCRdb holds only in-frame clones, not every one. In the table there are some 100,000 clones, more than 85% of which are singletons. Sequences were derived from CD4+ or CD8+ T cells sorted from blood, sampled in a trial of the OX40 agonist ivuxolimab. The source is an adult with an advanced solid tumor such as melanoma, head and neck, liver or kidney cancer. CDR3s include the opening cysteine and the closing phenylalanine or tryptophan. The D gene is left open where the match is weak. Size values are once, few and many counts, or a class for expanded clones, and some rows have none.

v_gene	abundance	len	j_gene	d_gene	CDR3nt	CDR3aa
TRBV28	.	14	TRBJ2-3	.	TGTGCCAGCAGCCAGGGTATAAGGACAGATACGCAGTATTTT	CASSQGIRTDTQYF
TRBV4-2	.	13	TRBJ2-7	.	TGTGCCAGCAGCCAAGGCGGGACCTACGAGCAGTACTTC	CASSQGGTYEQYF
TRBV5-4	.	15	TRBJ2-1	.	TGTGCCAGCAGCGTAAGTGGGGGGTTCTACAATGAGCAGTTCTTC	CASSVSGGFYNEQFF
TRBV7-2	.	13	TRBJ1-3	.	TGTGCCAGCAGCTTTGACTTAGGAAACACCATATATTTT	CASSFDLGNTIYF
TRBV29-1	.	13	TRBJ2-1	.	TGCAGCGTTCTCTCCAGACTCGACAATGAGCAGTTCTTC	CSVLSRLDNEQFF
TRBV28	.	14	TRBJ2-7	TRBD2	TGTGCCAGCAGTTTAGCGGGAGGGTACTACGAGCAGTACTTC	CASSLAGGYYEQYF
TRBV19	once	14	TRBJ2-3	.	TGTGCCAGTAGTATGCGGTCTAGCACAGATACGCAGTATTTT	CASSMRSSTDTQYF
TRBV9	.	15	TRBJ2-1	.	TGTGCCAGCAGCGCGGCCGCTTGGGGGTCCCTACGGCAGTTCTTC	CASSAAAWGSLRQFF
TRBV30	.	17	TRBJ1-1	TRBD1	TGTGCCTGGATCGGCGGGGGACAGGGGTCTCAATATGGTGAAGCTTTCTTT	CAWIGGGQGSQYGEAFF
TRBV28	few	11	TRBJ2-1	.	TGTGCCAGCAGTTCCCCCCCCGAGCAGTTCTTC	CASSSPPEQFF
TRBV7-2	.	16	TRBJ2-1	.	TGTGCCAGCAGCTTAGCGCTGGGCGACACGTACAATGAGCAGTTCTTC	CASSLALGDTYNEQFF
TRBV30	.	15	TRBJ2-5	TRBD2	TGTGCCTGGAGCTCGACTAGCGGGCCCCCCGGGACCCAGTACTTC	CAWSSTSGPPGTQYF
TRBV13	.	15	TRBJ2-1	.	TGTGCCAGCAGCTTAGGAATTAGCGGCAACAATGAGCAGTTCTTC	CASSLGISGNNEQFF
TRBV20-1	.	11	TRBJ2-5	.	TGCAGTGCTCCCGAGGGAGGGACCCAGTACTTC	CSAPEGGTQYF
TRBV5-8	once	15	TRBJ2-1	TRBD2	TGTGCCAGCAGCCGGGAGCTAGCGGGCCCCAATGAGCAGTTCTTC	CASSRELAGPNEQFF
TRBV10-2	once	13	TRBJ2-5	.	TGCGCCAGCGCTGGGGCTTTTCAAGAGACCCAGTACTTC	CASAGAFQETQYF
TRBV9	.	14	TRBJ2-2	.	TGTGCCAGCAGCGTAGGGTTAAACACCGGGGAGCTGTTTTTT	CASSVGLNTGELFF
TRBV2	.	13	TRBJ2-5	.	TGTGCCAGCAGTCAACGGCCGGGGGAGACCCAGTACTTC	CASSQRPGETQYF
TRBV4-2	.	17	TRBJ2-1	TRBD2	TGTGCCAGCAGCCTCATAGGGGGACTAGCGGCAGGGGCGGAGCAGTTCTTC	CASSLIGGLAAGAEQFF
TRBV27	.	13	TRBJ2-7	.	TGTGCCAGCAGTCCTGGACTTTATTACGAGCAGTACTTC	CASSPGLYYEQYF
TRBV11-1	once	15	TRBJ1-2	.	TGTGCCAGCAGCAAATCATCGGACCTTAACTATGGCTACACCTTC	CASSKSSDLNYGYTF
TRBV5-1	.	15	TRBJ2-5	TRBD1	TGCGCCAGCAGCTTAACGGGACAGGGATCGGAGACCCAGTACTTC	CASSLTGQGSETQYF
TRBV5-1	once	18	TRBJ2-5	TRBD2	TGCGCCAGCAGCTTGCTAGGGACTAGCGGGTTGATCCAAGAGACCCAGTACTTC	CASSLLGTSGLIQETQYF
TRBV11-3	.	16	TRBJ2-2	.	TGTGCCAGCAGCCCTTCCGGGACATCGAACACCGGGGAGCTGTTTTTT	CASSPSGTSNTGELFF
TRBV7-2	.	13	TRBJ2-3	.	TGTGCCAGCAGCTTTACTCCCCAACGCGAGGAGTATTTT	CASSFTPQREEYF
TRBV10-3	.	13	TRBJ1-2	TRBD1	TGTGCCATCAGGAACCAGGGGGAACATGGCTACACCTTC	CAIRNQGEHGYTF
TRBV2	.	14	TRBJ2-7	.	TGTGCCAGCAGTGATCAGGCAGGGCTCGAGGAGCAGTACTTC	CASSDQAGLEEQYF
TRBV28	.	14	TRBJ1-3	.	TGTGCCAGCAGCGGGGGGAGTTCTGGAAACACCATATATTTT	CASSGGSSGNTIYF
TRBV5-4	once	16	TRBJ2-5	.	TGTGCCAGCAGCTTGGCGGCGGGAAGAGGATGGGAGACCCAGTACTTC	CASSLAAGRGWETQYF
TRBV7-9	.	14	TRBJ1-2	.	TGTGCCAGCAGCTTCAGTACGACCAACTATGGCTACACCTTC	CASSFSTTNYGYTF
TRBV19	few	16	TRBJ2-2	TRBD2	TGTGCCAGTACTCGGACTAGCGGGAGGCTGGCCGGGGAGCTGTTTTTT	CASTRTSGRLAGELFF
TRBV7-9	.	12	TRBJ2-3	.	TGTGCCAGCAGCTCTCATCCAGATACGCAGTATTTT	CASSSHPDTQYF
TRBV7-3	.	13	TRBJ1-1	.	TGTGCCAGCAGCTTAAGGTGGGACACTGAAGCTTTCTTT	CASSLRWDTEAFF
TRBV4-1	.	15	TRBJ1-1	.	TGCGCCAGCAGCCAAGATACAGGTACCATCACTGAAGCTTTCTTT	CASSQDTGTITEAFF
TRBV30	few	15	TRBJ2-7	.	TGTGCCTGGAGATCAGGAACAGGTCTCCCCTACGAGCAGTACTTC	CAWRSGTGLPYEQYF
TRBV5-6	.	15	TRBJ1-6	.	TGTGCCAGCAGCTTAAGGGGGAAATATAATTCACCCCTCCACTTT	CASSLRGKYNSPLHF
TRBV11-3	.	16	TRBJ2-2	TRBD1	TGTGCCAGCAGCCCCGGACAGGGGCGGACCACCGGGGAGCTGTTTTTT	CASSPGQGRTTGELFF
TRBV19	.	16	TRBJ2-1	TRBD2	TGTGCCAGCCAGTCCCTCGGCGGGAGCTCCTACAATGAGCAGTTCTTC	CASQSLGGSSYNEQFF
TRBV28	many	12	TRBJ2-7	.	TGTGCCAGCAGCTCCGGGACCTACGAGCAGTACTTC	CASSSGTYEQYF
TRBV4-2	.	15	TRBJ1-2	.	TGTGCCAGCAGCCAAGGCACAGGAAATAACTATGGCTACACCTTC	CASSQGTGNNYGYTF
TRBV30	once	20	TRBJ2-1	TRBD2	TGTGCCTGGACCTCAGGAGGGCAGGCTGGGAGCGGGAGCTCCTACAATGAGCAGTTCTTC	CAWTSGGQAGSGSSYNEQFF
TRBV11-3	few	13	TRBJ1-2	.	TGTGCCAGCAGCTTGGAAGACGGGAGTGGCTACACCTTC	CASSLEDGSGYTF
TRBV27	few	15	TRBJ1-5	.	TGTGCCAGCAGTTTACTGTCGGGGTTAGGTCAGCCCCAGCATTTT	CASSLLSGLGQPQHF
TRBV19	.	16	TRBJ2-1	.	TGTGCCAGTAGTATCGTAGCTTGGAGCTCCTACAATGAGCAGTTCTTC	CASSIVAWSSYNEQFF
TRBV28	.	12	TRBJ1-2	.	TGTGCCAGCAAGGAGGGCGGCTATGGCTACACCTTC	CASKEGGYGYTF
TRBV4-2	.	14	TRBJ2-3	.	TGTGCCAGCAGCCAAGGAGGACTCTCAGATACGCAGTATTTT	CASSQGGLSDTQYF
TRBV6-5	.	14	TRBJ2-6	.	TGTGCCAGCAACCAGAAACCCGGGGCCAACGTCCTGACTTTC	CASNQKPGANVLTF
TRBV7-3	few	15	TRBJ2-2	TRBD1	TGTGCCAGCAGCATACCGGACAGGGTGACCGGGGAGCTGTTTTTT	CASSIPDRVTGELFF
TRBV19	.	12	TRBJ2-6	.	TGTGCCAGTAGGGCTGGGGCCAACGTCCTGACTTTC	CASRAGANVLTF
TRBV6-6	.	14	TRBJ2-1	TRBD2	TGTGCCACACGCGGGACTAGCGGGTTCGATGAGCAGTTCTTC	CATRGTSGFDEQFF
TRBV7-6	.	14	TRBJ1-1	.	TGTGCCAGCAGCTTAGCGACAGGCAACACTGAAGCTTTCTTT	CASSLATGNTEAFF
TRBV19	.	14	TRBJ1-1	.	TGTGCCAGTAGTATAGGACAGGTGGGCACTGAAGCTTTCTTT	CASSIGQVGTEAFF